The 14 T cell receptor beta chains listed next were all sequenced from one sample in a study of blood T cell repertoires in COVID-19. Profiling relied on immunoSEQ multiplex PCR, and the TCRdb table lists in-frame clones only, not all of them. The sample yields hundreds of thousands of clones, around 84% seen once. The sequencing sample was made of PBMCs or T cells enriched from blood (not recorded which). Receptors were obtained from a woman aged 40 to 50 with acute COVID-19.

This clone was recorded once. The chain combines TRBV25-1 with TRBJ2-7, with TRBD1 matching 8 bases. This CDR3 has 14 residues. The J segment lost 2 bases and the V segment lost 9 bases, leaving 9 bases of the junction unmatched. Per germline, CDR1 MGHDK and CDR2 SYGVNS. The CDR3 region is CASQGALPTYEQYF. The CDR3 DNA is TGTGCCAGTCAGGGGGCACTTCCAACCTACGAGCAGTACTTC.

The V call is TRBV28, the J call TRBJ2-7, with 8 positions matching TRBD1. The CDR3 runs to 14 residues. Germline values: CDR1 MDHEN, CDR2 SYDVKM. J was trimmed by 7 bases and V by 5 bases; bases with no gene match: 10. The CDR3 loop reads CASSPRGTGGEQYF. The DNA for the CDR3 is TGTGCCAGCAGTCCCCGGGGTACAGGGGGGGAGCAGTACTTC.

This sequence joins TRBV5-1 and TRBJ2-7; 10 bases map to TRBD1. With V trimmed by 5 bases and J by 4 bases, 6 bases remained unmatched. Per the germline V gene, CDR1 is SGHRS and CDR2 is YFSETQ. This CDR3 contains 14 residues. CDR3 sequence reads: CASRPPGQGYEQYF. The CDR3, as DNA: TGCGCCAGCAGGCCTCCGGGACAGGGGTACGAGCAGTACTTC.

The chain combines TRBV6-6 with TRBJ1-2; D gene uncertain. The ends were cut back, 2 bases at V and 4 bases at J, with 11 bases in the middle. The CDR3 totals 14 residues. CDR1 and CDR2 from the germline V gene are MNHNY and SVGAGI (reference sequence). CDR3 bases: TGTGCCAGCAGTTACGCGGAAGCCTCCTATGGCTACACCTTC. It codes for CASSYAEASYGYTF.

The chain's CDR3 is CASSIFHGSNQPQHF. The CDR3 DNA reads TGTGCCAGTAGTATATTCCACGGTAGCAATCAGCCCCAGCATTTT. The chain carries TRBV19 and TRBJ1-5; D gene uncertain. CDR1 is LNHDA and CDR2 is SQIVND in the germline V gene (reference sequence). This CDR3 spans 15 amino acids. Trimming cost V 2 bases and J 0 bases, with 8 bases left between them.

The J gene is TRBJ2-1, the V gene TRBV28; 8 nucleotides match TRBD1. The CDR3 sequence is 17 residues long. Trimming cost V 6 bases and J 3 bases; bases outside gene matches: 13. CDR1 is MDHEN, CDR2 SYDVKM, per germline. The CDR3 DNA reads as TGTGCCAGCAGACCTACATTGACAGGGGATTACTACAATGAGCAGTTCTTC. This sequence encodes CASRPTLTGDYYNEQFF.

V is TRBV19 and J is TRBJ2-7; D is uncertain. CDR1 and CDR2 from the germline V gene are LNHDA and SQIVND (reference sequence). The V end lost 5 bases, the J end lost 6 bases, and 11 bases lay between the germline ends. The CDR3 is made up of 12 amino acids. In DNA, the CDR3 is TGTGCCAGTAGTTTCCAACAGAGCGAGCAGTACTTC. This sequence encodes CASSFQQSEQYF. The entire variable domain, with the rest obtained from reference TRBV19 and TRBJ2-7, is as follows: DGGITQSPKYLFRKEGQNVTLSCEQNLNHDAMYWYRQDPGQGLRLIYYSQIVNDFQKGDIAEGYSVSREKKESFPLTVTSAQKNPTAFYLCASSFQQSEQYFGPGTRLTVT.

V usage is TRBV4-2 and J usage is TRBJ2-7, with D unclear. The CDR3 covers 14 residues. Trimming took 0 bases from V and 3 from J, leaving 9 bases between them. Germline CDR1 and CDR2: LGHNA and YNFKEQ. CDR3 nucleotide sequence: TGTGCCAGCAGCCAAGATCGCGGCAGCTACGAGCAGTACTTC. It specifies CASSQDRGSYEQYF.

The chain is built from TRBV27 and TRBJ2-3; 11 bases are a match to TRBD2. J gave up 3 bases and V 3 bases, and 2 bases lay outside the gene matches. From germline, CDR1 is MNHEY and CDR2 SMNVEV (reference sequence). The CDR3 covers 15 residues. DNA for the CDR3: TGTGCCAGCAGTTTTAGCGGGAGGGCAACAGATACGCAGTATTTT. Translated, it gives CASSFSGRATDTQYF.

This sequence joins TRBV5-1 and TRBJ2-7; 7 bases are a match to TRBD1. Germline lookup yields CDR1 SGHRS and CDR2 YFSETQ. The CDR3 totals 15 residues. V trimming: 4 bases; J trimming: 9 bases; junction bases outside the gene matches: 16. Here the CDR3 DNA reads TGCGCCAGCAGCGGGGACCTAGGGGGCCCCGGCGGGCAGTACTTC. It translates to CASSGDLGGPGGQYF.

The J gene is TRBJ2-7, the V gene TRBV5-1; 7 bases line up with TRBD1. CDR3 length: 14 residues. CDR1 is SGHRS, CDR2 YFSETQ, per germline. The J segment lost 4 bases and the V segment lost 0 bases, leaving 4 bases of the junction unmatched. The CDR3, as DNA: TGCGCCAGCAGCTTGGAAGGGGGCAAGTACGAGCAGTACTTC. This translates into CASSLEGGKYEQYF.

This chain joins TRBV5-5 and TRBJ1-5, with a possible D match to TRBD1 (5 bases). The CDR3 has 16 amino acids. CDR1 is SGHKS, CDR2 YYEKEE, per germline (reference sequence). The germline V and J ends were trimmed by 5 bases and 4 bases, with 19 bases remaining between them. CDR3 in amino acids: CASSRFLRGGNQPQHF. In nucleotides, the CDR3 is TGTGCCAGCAGTAGATTTTTAAGGGGCGGAAATCAGCCCCAGCATTTT.

This clone was counted many times. The rearrangement uses TRBV7-3 and TRBJ1-3; 7 bases agree with TRBD1. The J segment lost 4 bases and the V segment lost 5 bases, leaving 8 bases of the junction unmatched. The CDR3 runs 15 residues. Germline CDR1 SGHTA, CDR2 FQGTGA. In DNA, the CDR3 is TGTGCCAGCAGCGCCGCAGGGGGGATCGGAAACACCATATATTTT. Translation: CASSAAGGIGNTIYF.

CDR3 protein: CASSLEVGGETQYF. The CDR3 DNA reads TGTGCCAGCAGCTTGGAGGTTGGCGGGGAGACCCAGTACTTC. The V call is TRBV5-4, the J call TRBJ2-5; tentative D call: TRBD2 (5 bases). The CDR3 extends over 14 amino acids. Germline V gives CDR1 SGHNT, CDR2 YYREEE (reference sequence). With 0 bases removed from V and 5 bases from J, the gap between germline ends came to 11 bases.